This T cell receptor beta chain was recorded in a study of Ad26.COV2.S vaccination and SARS-CoV-2 variants. Treatment noted: roughly 20 received Ad26.COV2.S at low or high dose, single or two shots; several received placebo; per-sample allocation not given. Sampling was performed 63 days after the first vaccine or placebo injection. The V gene end was trimmed by 6 bases and the J gene end by 8 bases; junction bases not matched to a gene: 2. The CDR3 is made up of 13 amino acids. Germline CDR1 reads MNHEY; CDR2 reads SVGAGI. The protocol was immunoSEQ multiplex PCR, while the TCRdb copy is restricted to in-frame clones and leaves out a portion. The sample has about 480,000 clones; around 85% are singletons.

Sequenced material: peripheral blood, taken in a trial of Ad26.COV2.S vaccine versus placebo. This rearrangement joins TRBV6-5 to TRBJ2-2; 11 positions match TRBD2. The sequence was collected from a person aged 18-65 years who received the Ad26.COV2.S COVID-19 vaccine or a placebo. The CDR3 reads CASRTSGRGELFF. CDR3 nucleotides: TGTGCCAGCAGAACTAGCGGGAGAGGGGAGCTGTTTTTT.